This TCR beta chain is from a study of OX40 agonist ivuxolimab in advanced cancers. Sequencing was performed with immunoSEQ multiplex PCR; in TCRdb, only in-frame clones are kept and a portion is missing. The data hold over 50,000 clones, with roughly 84% observed a single time. The germline V gene has CDR1 GTSNPN and CDR2 SVGIG (reference sequence). The CDR3 sequence is 15 residues long. V lost 2 bases to trimming and J lost 6 bases, with 14 bases between them. The chain couples TRBV30 to TRBJ1-6; D remains ambiguous. The TCR sequence derives from an adult with an advanced solid tumor such as melanoma, head and neck, liver or kidney cancer. Sequenced material: CD4+ or CD8+ T cells sorted from blood, taken in a trial of the OX40 agonist ivuxolimab. CDR3 residues: CAWSTRGRVNSPLHF. The CDR3 nucleotides read TGTGCCTGGAGTACCCGAGGACGGGTTAATTCACCCCTCCACTTT.